Detailed here is one TCR delta chain. What it recognizes is unknown. The data originate from a study of Vδ1+ human thymocytes. Sequences come from RNA converted to cDNA by reverse transcription. Pooled V-gene forward primers with one constant-region reverse primer generated the CDR3 amplicons by multiplex PCR. TCRdb processed the multiplex PCR reads again with the CATT caller. The repertoire has some 73,000 delta-chain clones, around 32% of them found once; the top ten carry roughly 0.25%. Points from the study as a whole: Highly polyclonal TRG and TRD repertoires with Gaussian CDR3 length distributions appeared in thymus.

The V gene's germline CDR1 is TSWWSYY and CDR2 QGS. The CDR3 has 19 residues. Unmatched junction bases numbered 16, after V lost 5 bases and J lost 3 bases. The sequence was obtained from a boy under two years old who had congenital heart surgery. Sequencing used Vdelta1+ gamma-delta thymocytes from the thymus. Regarding subset: FACS-sorted CD3+ TCRalphabeta- TCRVdelta1+ TCRVdelta2- thymocytes. The chain uses TRDV1 and TRDJ1; 12 nucleotides agree with TRDD3. Here the CDR3 DNA reads TGTGCTCTTGGGCCCCCCTACCGACTGGGGGATACAACACCCGATAAACTCATCTTT. Translated, it gives CALGPPYRLGDTTPDKLIF.